The 21 T cell receptor beta chains in this list originate from one sample, sequenced in a study of shared clonotypes between healthy human individuals. Libraries were prepared by immunoSEQ multiplex PCR; TCRdb keeps only in-frame clonotypes and omits some of them. The data show about a million clones, 76% seen once. Sequences were obtained from memory CD4+ T cells sorted from blood. As to subset: CD45RA-negative fraction. These receptors were obtained from a man aged 18 to 30 in good health.

The V and J genes are TRBV19 and TRBJ2-7, with 9 bases identical to TRBD1. The CDR3 is 15 amino acids. J gave up 0 bases and V 7 bases, and 7 bases lay outside the gene matches. Germline loops: CDR1 LNHDA, CDR2 SQIVND (reference sequence). The CDR3 nucleotides are TGTGCCAGTAAAGACCCGGGACAGGGCTCCTACGAGCAGTACTTC. Translated, it gives CASKDPGQGSYEQYF.

The chain is built from TRBV28 and TRBJ2-3; weak D call: TRBD2 (6 bases). V lost 7 bases to trimming and J lost 2 bases, with 16 bases between them. This CDR3 contains 15 residues. Germline CDR1 is MDHEN and CDR2 is SYDVKM. This CDR3 reads CASISPGTPTDTQYF. CDR3 in DNA: TGTGCCAGCATCTCCCCCGGGACTCCCACAGATACGCAGTATTTT. Looking up the rest from reference TRBV28 and TRBJ2-3 gives the full variable domain: DVKVTQSSRYLVKRTGEKVFLECVQDMDHENMFWYRQDPGLGLRLIYFSYDVKMKEKGDIPEGYSVSREKKERFSLILESASTNQTSMYLCASISPGTPTDTQYFGPGTRLTVL.

V is TRBV5-6 and J is TRBJ2-2; 7 nucleotides match TRBD1. This CDR3 is 16 amino acids long. Germline CDR1 SGHDT, CDR2 YYEEEE. With V trimmed by 4 bases and J by 0 bases, 6 bases remained unmatched. Written as DNA, the CDR3 is TGTGCCAGCAGCGGTCGGACAGGTTCGAACACCGGGGAGCTGTTTTTT. This encodes CASSGRTGSNTGELFF.

A few counts support this clone. The V call is TRBV19, the J call TRBJ1-4; weak D call: TRBD1 (6 bases). Germline V gene sequence: CDR1 LNHDA, CDR2 SQIVND (reference sequence). The CDR3 is made up of 14 amino acids. V dropped 9 bases and J dropped 8 bases, with 19 bases sitting between them. Here the CDR3 DNA reads TGTGCCAGCCGCCGGGGCAGGGGCTGGGAAAAACTGTTTTTT. It encodes CASRRGRGWEKLFF.

This clone was detected once. This chain's CDR3 is CASSFRAVNQPQHF. In DNA, the CDR3 is TGTGCCAGCAGCTTCCGGGCCGTCAATCAGCCCCAGCATTTT. This rearrangement joins TRBV7-2 to TRBJ1-5; D remains ambiguous. Germline V gene sequence: CDR1 SGHTA, CDR2 FQGNSA. V was trimmed by 3 bases and J by 3 bases, leaving 9 bases between them. This CDR3 has 14 amino acids.

The chain uses TRBV7-3 and TRBJ2-5; 8 bases are shared with TRBD2. V lost 2 bases and J lost 1; bases outside the gene matches: 0. The CDR3 is 14 residues long. From germline, CDR1 is SGHTA and CDR2 FQGTGA. The DNA for the CDR3 is TGTGCCAGCAGCTTAGGGACTAGCCAAGAGACCCAGTACTTC. This codes for CASSLGTSQETQYF.

The genes are TRBV5-6 and TRBJ2-2; 9 positions agree with TRBD1. The CDR3 consists of 15 residues. Germline V CDR1 and CDR2: SGHDT, YYEEEE. Unmatched junction bases numbered 8, after V lost 4 bases and J lost 7 bases. CDR3 in amino acids: CASSDWTGVVGELFF. CDR3 in DNA: TGTGCCAGCAGCGACTGGACAGGGGTGGTCGGGGAGCTGTTTTTT.

The genes are TRBV10-2 and TRBJ2-3; D remains ambiguous. The V end was cut by 6 bases, the J end by 6 bases, with 7 bases between. This CDR3 comprises 11 residues. Per the germline V gene, CDR1 is WSHSY and CDR2 is SAAADI. The CDR3 bases are TGCGCCAGCAGATATCGGGATACGCAGTATTTT. It codes for CASRYRDTQYF.

The chain uses TRBV10-3 and TRBJ1-1; TRBD1 matches at 10 bases. Per the germline V gene, CDR1 is ENHRY and CDR2 is SYGVKD. The V segment lost 4 bases and the J segment 3 bases; nucleotides outside the gene matches: 8. This CDR3 has 16 amino acids. In DNA, the CDR3 is TGTGCCATCAGTGGACAGGGGGCGTTTGCTGACACTGAAGCTTTCTTT. Translated, it gives CAISGQGAFADTEAFF.

The rearrangement joins TRBV6-1 to TRBJ1-5; 10 nucleotides agree with TRBD1. After removal of 6 bases from V and 3 bases from J, the junction contained 5 bases not matched to a gene. The CDR3 has 15 amino acids. Germline V lookup: CDR1 MNHNS, CDR2 SASEGT. The CDR3 here is CASRRDRGINQPQHF. CDR3 in DNA: TGTGCCAGCAGACGGGACAGGGGAATCAATCAGCCCCAGCATTTT.

This chain joins TRBV7-2 and TRBJ1-4, with a weak D call TRBD1 (5 bases). V gave up 5 bases and J gave up 4 bases, with 14 bases separating them. The CDR3 sequence is 15 residues long. Germline V gene lookup returns CDR1 SGHTA and CDR2 FQGNSA. CDR3 residues: CASSLTPGVNEKLFF. DNA for the CDR3: TGTGCCAGCAGCCTTACGCCGGGGGTTAATGAAAAACTGTTTTTT.

The chain is built from TRBV11-2 and TRBJ2-7, with 10 bases lining up with TRBD2. Trimming at V came to 5 bases and at J to 4 bases, leaving 11 bases not matched to a gene. This CDR3 comprises 16 residues. Germline CDR1 is SGHAT and CDR2 is FQNNGV. The CDR3 bases are TGTGCCAGCAGCCCAAGTAGGCTAGCGGGAGTATACGAGCAGTACTTC. Its translation: CASSPSRLAGVYEQYF.

This clone was observed a few times. The V and J genes are TRBV18 and TRBJ2-7; D is ambiguous. V shed 2 bases and J shed 5 bases, with 10 bases lying between them. In germline, CDR1 is KGHSH, CDR2 LQKENI. The CDR3 has 13 amino acids. CDR3 residues: CASSPALWDEQYF. The DNA for the CDR3 is TGTGCCAGCTCACCAGCCCTCTGGGACGAGCAGTACTTC.

This chain joins TRBV11-2 and TRBJ2-1; 8 nucleotides align to TRBD2. With 0 bases clipped from V and 10 bases from J, the junction kept 5 bases outside the gene matches. Germline CDR1 is SGHAT and CDR2 is FQNNGV. The CDR3 spans 14 residues. DNA for the CDR3: TGTGCCAGCAGCTTAGAACGGGTAGCGGGGGAGCAGTTCTTC. It is translated as CASSLERVAGEQFF.

The chain is built from TRBV5-1 and TRBJ2-5, with TRBD1 matching over 7 bases. The V gene's germline CDR1 is SGHRS and CDR2 YFSETQ. This CDR3 comprises 14 residues. V dropped 2 bases and J dropped 2; count of bases not matched to a gene: 3. The CDR3 nucleotides are TGCGCCAGCAGCTTACAGGGGCTTCAAGAGACCCAGTACTTC. Translating it yields CASSLQGLQETQYF. The whole variable domain, filled in from reference TRBV5-1 and TRBJ2-5, reads KAGVTQTPRYLIKTRGQQVTLSCSPISGHRSVSWYQQTPGQGLQFLFEYFSETQRNKGNFPGRFSGRQFSNSRSEMNVSTLELGDSALYLCASSLQGLQETQYFGPGTRLLVL.

This chain links TRBV9 with TRBJ1-6; possibly TRBD1 for D (5 bases). Germline assignment: CDR1 SGDLS and CDR2 YYNGEE. Trimming took off 1 base at V and 8 bases at J, with 13 bases between the two ends. This CDR3 is built from 15 residues. In nucleotides, the CDR3 is TGTGCCAGCAGCGTAAGTCCAGGGAGGGATTCACCCCTCCACTTT. It codes for CASSVSPGRDSPLHF.

This clone appeared a few times. This chain uses TRBV19 with TRBJ1-5, with unresolved D. This CDR3 contains 16 residues. In germline, CDR1 is LNHDA, CDR2 SQIVND (reference sequence). The V end lost 9 bases, the J end lost 2 bases, and 20 bases lay between the germline ends. Here the CDR3 reads CASPQPPGRGNQPQHF. The CDR3 nucleotides read TGTGCCAGCCCCCAACCACCAGGTCGGGGCAATCAGCCCCAGCATTTT.

The V and J genes are TRBV15 and TRBJ2-1; D unresolved. Germline V gene sequence: CDR1 LNHNV, CDR2 YYDKDF (reference sequence). The CDR3 spans 13 residues. V shed 0 bases and J shed 8 bases, with 8 bases lying between them. The DNA for the CDR3 is TGTGCCACCAGCAGAGATCCGAGCGATGAGCAGTTCTTC. Translating it yields CATSRDPSDEQFF.

The chain employs TRBV25-1 and TRBJ1-2, with D possibly matching TRBD1 (6 bases). V gave up 6 bases and J gave up 6 bases, with 17 bases separating them. Per germline, CDR1 MGHDK and CDR2 SYGVNS. This CDR3 contains 14 residues. Written as DNA, the CDR3 is TGTGCCAGCAGGGGCTCAGGGGAGCGGAATGGCTACACCTTC. Its translation: CASRGSGERNGYTF.

The CDR3 bases are TGTGCCAGCTCACCCGATCTAGGGGAAAACATTCAGTACTTC. This gives the protein CASSPDLGENIQYF. The chain has TRBV18 and TRBJ2-4; weak D call: TRBD1 (5 bases). Germline V gene lookup returns CDR1 KGHSH and CDR2 LQKENI. Trimming stripped 3 bases from V and 5 bases from J, with 11 bases between. This CDR3 comprises 14 residues.

The V and J genes are TRBV11-2 and TRBJ2-7; D possibly matches TRBD1 or TRBD2 (6 bases each). This CDR3 is 13 amino acids long. CDR1 is SGHAT and CDR2 is FQNNGV in the germline V gene. V shed 5 bases and J shed 4 bases, with 12 bases lying between them. CDR3 coding DNA: TGTGCCAGCAGCGCGGGACACCTTTACGAGCAGTACTTC. It specifies CASSAGHLYEQYF.